This T cell receptor beta chain was identified during a study of vaccination effects on CD4 cells after COVID-19. Generated by immunoSEQ multiplex PCR, the TCRdb table keeps only in-frame clones and is missing some. The profile shows 35,000 to 45,000 clones, roughly 69% of them singletons. CDR3 length: 16 amino acids. V trimming: 11 bases; J trimming: 1 base; junction bases outside the gene matches: 10. Per germline, CDR1 LGHNA and CDR2 YNFKEQ. ViraFEST expansion of antigen-specific CD4+ T cells with viral peptide pools preceded sequencing. Upon completion of more than eight days in culture, CD4+ T cells were isolated. The infection with SARS-CoV-2 (confirmed by PCR) occurred in this person between March and December 2020. With regard to this clone: Antigen specificity is unknown.

Specimen: CD4+ T cells from PBMCs cultured with HCoV-NL63 spike peptides, collected before COVID-19 vaccination. This TCR derives from a human donor who had a prior SARS-CoV-2 infection. V is TRBV4-2 and J is TRBJ2-2; 10 bases agree with TRBD2. In DNA, the CDR3 is TGTGCCGCGGGGCGGCCTAGCGGGAGGAACACCGGGGAGCTGTTTTTT. This translates into CAAGRPSGRNTGELFF.